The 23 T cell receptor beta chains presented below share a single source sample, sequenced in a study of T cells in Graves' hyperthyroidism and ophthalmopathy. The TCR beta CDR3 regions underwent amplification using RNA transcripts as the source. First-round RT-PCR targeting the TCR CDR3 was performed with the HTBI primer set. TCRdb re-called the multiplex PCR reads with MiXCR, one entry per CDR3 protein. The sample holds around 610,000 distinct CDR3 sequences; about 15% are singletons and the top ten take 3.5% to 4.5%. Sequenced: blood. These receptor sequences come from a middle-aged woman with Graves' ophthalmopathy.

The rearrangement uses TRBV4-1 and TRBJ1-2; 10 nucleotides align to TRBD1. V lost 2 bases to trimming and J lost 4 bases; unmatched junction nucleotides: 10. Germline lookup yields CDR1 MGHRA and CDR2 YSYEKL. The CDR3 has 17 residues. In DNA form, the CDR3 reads TGCGCCAGCAGCCAATCATTCGGACAGGGGGGGATCTATGGCTACACCTTC. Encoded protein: CASSQSFGQGGIYGYTF.

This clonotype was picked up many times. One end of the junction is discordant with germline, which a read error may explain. CDR3 DNA sequence: TGTGCCAGCAATTACCCCGGACAGGGGGCGAACACTGAAGCTTTCTTT. Translating it yields CASNYPGQGANTEAFF. The rearrangement links TRBV6-5 to TRBJ1-1, with 11 positions matching TRBD1. Germline lookup yields CDR1 MNHEY and CDR2 SVGAGI. This CDR3 region has 16 residues.

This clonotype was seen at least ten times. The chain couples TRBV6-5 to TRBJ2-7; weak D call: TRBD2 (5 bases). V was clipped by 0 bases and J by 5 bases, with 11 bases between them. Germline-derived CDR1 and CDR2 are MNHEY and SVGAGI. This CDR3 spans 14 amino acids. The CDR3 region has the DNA TGTGCCAGCAGTTACTCGAGAGGGAACCACGAGCAGTACTTC. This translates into CASSYSRGNHEQYF.

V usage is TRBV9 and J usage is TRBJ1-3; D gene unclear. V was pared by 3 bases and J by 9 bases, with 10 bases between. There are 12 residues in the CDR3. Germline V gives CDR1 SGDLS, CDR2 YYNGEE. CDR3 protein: CASSGPWGTIYF. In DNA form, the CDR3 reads TGTGCCAGCAGCGGCCCCTGGGGCACCATATATTTT.

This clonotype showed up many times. CDR3 amino acids: CASSQAGWETQYF. The CDR3 DNA reads TGTGCCAGCAGTCAGGCAGGGTGGGAGACCCAGTACTTC. This chain links TRBV28 with TRBJ2-5; tentative D call: TRBD1 (5 bases). The CDR3 has 13 residues. Germline V gene lookup returns CDR1 MDHEN and CDR2 SYDVKM. Deletions cut 5 bases from V and 5 bases from J, with 12 bases between.

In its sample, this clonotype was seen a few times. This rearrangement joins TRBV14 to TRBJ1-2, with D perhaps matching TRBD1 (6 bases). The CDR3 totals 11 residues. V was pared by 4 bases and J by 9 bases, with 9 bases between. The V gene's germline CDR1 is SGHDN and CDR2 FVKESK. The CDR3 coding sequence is TGTGCCAGCAGCCGGGGGCCCAGCTACACCTTC. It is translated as CASSRGPSYTF.

The CDR3 protein is CASSESMAGGETQYF. The CDR3 region has the DNA TGCGCCAGCAGTGAGTCGATGGCAGGGGGGGAGACCCAGTACTTC. The chain uses TRBV10-2 and TRBJ2-5, with D possibly TRBD1 on 7 matching bases. Germline V lookup: CDR1 WSHSY, CDR2 SAAADI. V was pared by 0 bases and J by 5 bases, with 13 bases between. The CDR3 runs to 15 residues.

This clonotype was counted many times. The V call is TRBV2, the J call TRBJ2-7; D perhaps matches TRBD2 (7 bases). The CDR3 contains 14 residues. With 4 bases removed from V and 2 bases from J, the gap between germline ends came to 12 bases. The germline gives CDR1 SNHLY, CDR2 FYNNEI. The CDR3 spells CASSVEGGAYEQYF. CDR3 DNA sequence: TGTGCCAGCAGTGTGGAGGGGGGGGCCTACGAGCAGTACTTC. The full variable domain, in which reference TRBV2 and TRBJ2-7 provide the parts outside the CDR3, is EPEVTQTPSHQVTQMGQEVILRCVPISNHLYFYWYRQILGQKVEFLVSFYNNEISEKSEIFDDQFSVERPDGSNFTLKIRSTKLEDSAMYFCASSVEGGAYEQYFGPGTRLTVT.

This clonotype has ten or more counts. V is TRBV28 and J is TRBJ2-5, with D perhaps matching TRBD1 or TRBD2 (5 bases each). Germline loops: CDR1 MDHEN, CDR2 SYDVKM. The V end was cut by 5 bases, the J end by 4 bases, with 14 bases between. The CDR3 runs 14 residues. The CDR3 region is CASSPRDERETQYF. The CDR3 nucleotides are TGTGCCAGCAGTCCCCGGGACGAACGAGAGACCCAGTACTTC.

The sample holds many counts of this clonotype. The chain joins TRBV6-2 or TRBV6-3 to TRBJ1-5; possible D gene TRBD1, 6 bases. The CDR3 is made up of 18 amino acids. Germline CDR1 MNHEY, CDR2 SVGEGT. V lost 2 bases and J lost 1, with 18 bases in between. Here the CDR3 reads CASSYAPRRGRSNQPQHF. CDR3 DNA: TGTGCCAGCAGTTACGCCCCTCGCAGGGGAAGAAGCAATCAGCCCCAGCATTTT.

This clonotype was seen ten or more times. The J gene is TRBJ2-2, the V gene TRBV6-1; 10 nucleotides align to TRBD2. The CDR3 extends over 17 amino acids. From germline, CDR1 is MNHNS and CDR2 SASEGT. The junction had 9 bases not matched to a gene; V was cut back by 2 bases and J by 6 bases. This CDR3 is CASSEWPSGSVAGELFF. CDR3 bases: TGTGCCAGCAGTGAATGGCCTAGCGGGAGTGTCGCCGGGGAGCTGTTTTTT.

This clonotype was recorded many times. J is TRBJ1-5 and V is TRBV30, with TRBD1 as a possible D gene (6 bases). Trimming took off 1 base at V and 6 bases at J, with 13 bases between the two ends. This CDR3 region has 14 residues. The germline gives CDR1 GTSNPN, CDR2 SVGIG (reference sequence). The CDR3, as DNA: TGTGCCTGGAGTGGACCCCTGGACAGTCAGCCCCAGCATTTT. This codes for CAWSGPLDSQPQHF.

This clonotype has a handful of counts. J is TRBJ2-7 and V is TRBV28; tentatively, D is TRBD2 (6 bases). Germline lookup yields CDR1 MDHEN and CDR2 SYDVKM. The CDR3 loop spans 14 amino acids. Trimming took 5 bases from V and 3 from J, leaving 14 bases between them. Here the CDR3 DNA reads TGTGCCAGCAGTCCCCCCGTTAGCGGCTACGAGCAGTACTTC. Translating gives CASSPPVSGYEQYF.

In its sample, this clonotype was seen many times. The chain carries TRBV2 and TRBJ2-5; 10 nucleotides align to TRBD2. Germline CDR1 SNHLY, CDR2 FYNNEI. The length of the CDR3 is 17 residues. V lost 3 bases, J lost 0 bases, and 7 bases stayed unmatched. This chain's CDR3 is CASSEVLAGRYQETQYF. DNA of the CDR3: TGTGCCAGCAGTGAGGTACTAGCGGGAAGGTACCAAGAGACCCAGTACTTC. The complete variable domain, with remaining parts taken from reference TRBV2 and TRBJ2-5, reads EPEVTQTPSHQVTQMGQEVILRCVPISNHLYFYWYRQILGQKVEFLVSFYNNEISEKSEIFDDQFSVERPDGSNFTLKIRSTKLEDSAMYFCASSEVLAGRYQETQYFGPGTRLLVL.

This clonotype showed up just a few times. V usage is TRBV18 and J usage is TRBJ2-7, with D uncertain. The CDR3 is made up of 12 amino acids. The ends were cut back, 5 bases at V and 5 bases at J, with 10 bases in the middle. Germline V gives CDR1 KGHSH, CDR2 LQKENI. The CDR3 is CASSTTPDEQYF. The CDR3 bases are TGTGCCAGCTCAACGACACCGGACGAGCAGTACTTC.

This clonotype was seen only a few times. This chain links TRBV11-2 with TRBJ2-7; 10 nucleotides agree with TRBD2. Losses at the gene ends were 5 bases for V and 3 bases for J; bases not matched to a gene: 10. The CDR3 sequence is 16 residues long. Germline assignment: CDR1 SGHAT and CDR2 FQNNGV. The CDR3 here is CASSRTSSGSDYEQYF. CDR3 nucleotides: TGTGCCAGCAGCCGGACTTCTAGCGGGAGTGACTACGAGCAGTACTTC.

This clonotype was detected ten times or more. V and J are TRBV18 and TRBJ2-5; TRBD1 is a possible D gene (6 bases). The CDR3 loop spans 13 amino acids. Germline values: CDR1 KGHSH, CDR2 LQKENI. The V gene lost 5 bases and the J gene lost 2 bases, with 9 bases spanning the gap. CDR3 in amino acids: CASSATGQETQYF. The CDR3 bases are TGTGCCAGCTCAGCGACAGGACAAGAGACCCAGTACTTC.

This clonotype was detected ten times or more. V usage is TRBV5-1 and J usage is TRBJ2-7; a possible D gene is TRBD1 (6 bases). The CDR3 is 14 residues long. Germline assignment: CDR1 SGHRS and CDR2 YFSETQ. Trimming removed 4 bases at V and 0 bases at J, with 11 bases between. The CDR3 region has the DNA TGCGCCAGCAGCCGGGGACAAAACTCCTACGAGCAGTACTTC. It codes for CASSRGQNSYEQYF.

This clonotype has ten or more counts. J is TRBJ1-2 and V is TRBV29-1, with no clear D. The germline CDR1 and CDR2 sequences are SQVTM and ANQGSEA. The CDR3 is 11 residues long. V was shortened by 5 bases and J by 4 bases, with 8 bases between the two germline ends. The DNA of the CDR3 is TGCAGCGTTCCCCTTTCCTATGGCTACACCTTC. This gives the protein CSVPLSYGYTF. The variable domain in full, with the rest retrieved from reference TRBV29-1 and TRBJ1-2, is SAVISQKPSRDICQRGTSLTIQCQVDSQVTMMFWYRQQPGQSLTLIATANQGSEATYESGFVIDKFPISRPNLTFSTLTVSNMSPEDSSIYLCSVPLSYGYTFGSGTRLTVV.

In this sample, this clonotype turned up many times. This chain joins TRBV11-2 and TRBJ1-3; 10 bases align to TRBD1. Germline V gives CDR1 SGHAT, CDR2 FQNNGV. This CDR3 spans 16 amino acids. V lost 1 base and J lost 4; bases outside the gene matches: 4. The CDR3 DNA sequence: TGTGCCAGCAGCTTAGGGGACAGGGGAGCCGGAAACACCATATATTTT. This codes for CASSLGDRGAGNTIYF.

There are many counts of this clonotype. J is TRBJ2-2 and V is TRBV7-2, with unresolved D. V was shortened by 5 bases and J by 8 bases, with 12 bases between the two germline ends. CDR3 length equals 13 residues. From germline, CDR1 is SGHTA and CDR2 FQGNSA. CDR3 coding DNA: TGTGCCAGCAGCCCCAGGTTTTGGGGGGAGCTGTTTTTT. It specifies CASSPRFWGELFF.

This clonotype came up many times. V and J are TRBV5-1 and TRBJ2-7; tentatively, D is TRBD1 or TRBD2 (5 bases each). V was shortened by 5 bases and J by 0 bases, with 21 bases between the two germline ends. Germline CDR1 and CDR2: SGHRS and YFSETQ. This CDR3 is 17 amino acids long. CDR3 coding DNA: TGCGCCAGCAGGCCTGGGACCCCAGTCGCCAGCTCCTACGAGCAGTACTTC. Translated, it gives CASRPGTPVASSYEQYF.

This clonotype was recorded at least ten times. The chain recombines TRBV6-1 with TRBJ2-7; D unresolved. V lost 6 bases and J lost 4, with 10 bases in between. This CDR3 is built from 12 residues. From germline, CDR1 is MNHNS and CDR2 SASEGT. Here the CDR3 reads CASSPVEYEQYF. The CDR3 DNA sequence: TGTGCCAGCAGCCCGGTTGAATACGAGCAGTACTTC.